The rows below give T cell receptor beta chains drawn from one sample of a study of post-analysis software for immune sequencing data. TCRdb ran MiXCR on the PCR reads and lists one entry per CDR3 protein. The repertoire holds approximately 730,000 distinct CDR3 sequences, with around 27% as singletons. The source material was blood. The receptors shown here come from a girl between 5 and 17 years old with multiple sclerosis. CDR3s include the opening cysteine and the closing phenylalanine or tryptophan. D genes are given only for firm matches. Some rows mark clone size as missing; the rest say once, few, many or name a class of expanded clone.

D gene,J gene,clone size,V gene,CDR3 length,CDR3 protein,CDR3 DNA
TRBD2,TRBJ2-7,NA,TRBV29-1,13,CSVDTSGSSEQYF,TGCAGCGTCGATACTAGCGGGAGTAGCGAGCAGTACTTC
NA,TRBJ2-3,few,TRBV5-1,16,CASSLELDPGADTQYF,TGCGCCAGCAGCTTGGAATTGGACCCGGGGGCAGATACGCAGTATTTT
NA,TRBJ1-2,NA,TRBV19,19,CASTALGVRDYEPVRGYTF,TGTGCCAGTACCGCCCTTGGGGTTCGGGACTACGAACCCGTCCGAGGCTACACCTTC
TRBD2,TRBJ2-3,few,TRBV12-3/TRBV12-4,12,CASSPREGPQYF,TGTGCCAGCAGCCCAAGGGAGGGGCCGCAGTATTTT
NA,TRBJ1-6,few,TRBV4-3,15,CASSLQRGERSPLHF,TGCGCCAGCAGCCTTCAGAGGGGTGAGAGGTCACCCCTCCACTTT
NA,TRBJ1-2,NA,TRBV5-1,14,CASSSRQPGYGYTF,TGCGCCAGCAGCTCCCGACAGCCTGGCTATGGCTACACCTTC
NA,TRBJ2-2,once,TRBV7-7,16,CASSLSAGGDTGELFF,TGTGCTAGCAGCTTATCGGCAGGGGGGGACACCGGGGAGCTGTTTTTT
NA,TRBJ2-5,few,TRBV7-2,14,CASSLAWGRETQYF,TGTGCCAGCAGCTTAGCCTGGGGCAGGGAGACCCAGTACTTC
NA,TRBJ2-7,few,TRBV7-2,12,CASREDIYEQYF,TGTGCCAGCAGAGAAGACATCTACGAGCAGTACTTC
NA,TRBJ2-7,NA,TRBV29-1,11,CSQVGASGQYF,TGCAGCCAAGTAGGCGCGAGCGGGCAGTACTTC
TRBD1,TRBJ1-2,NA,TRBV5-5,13,CASSTGQGQGYTF,TGTGCCAGCAGCACGGGACAGGGCCAGGGCTACACCTTC
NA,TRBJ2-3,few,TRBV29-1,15,CSVEDAVRGTDTQYF,TGCAGCGTTGAAGATGCTGTCAGAGGCACAGATACGCAGTATTTT
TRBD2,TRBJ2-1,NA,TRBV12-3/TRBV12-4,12,CVSSRLAYEQFF,TGTGTCAGCAGCCGACTAGCTTATGAGCAGTTCTTC
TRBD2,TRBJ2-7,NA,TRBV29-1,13,CSVGLAGVGEQYF,TGCAGCGTCGGACTAGCGGGAGTGGGTGAGCAGTACTTC
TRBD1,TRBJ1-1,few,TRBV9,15,CASSVGDRGDTEAFF,TGTGCCAGCAGCGTAGGGGACAGGGGGGACACTGAAGCTTTCTTT
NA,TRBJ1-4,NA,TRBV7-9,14,CASSPEVQPEKLFF,TGTGCCAGCAGCCCGGAGGTTCAACCTGAAAAACTGTTTTTT
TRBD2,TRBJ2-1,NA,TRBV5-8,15,CASSSGTSGGNEQFF,TGTGCCAGCAGCTCGGGGACTAGCGGGGGAAATGAGCAGTTCTTC
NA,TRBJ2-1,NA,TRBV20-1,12,CSAPTTKVEQFF,TGCAGTGCCCCCACGACTAAGGTGGAGCAGTTCTTC
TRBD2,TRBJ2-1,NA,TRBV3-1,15,CASSQLGGGSYEQFF,TGTGCCAGCAGCCAGTTAGGTGGCGGGAGTTATGAGCAGTTCTTC
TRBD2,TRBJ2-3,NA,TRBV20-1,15,CSARDPSGRADTQYF,TGCAGTGCTAGAGATCCTAGCGGGAGGGCAGATACGCAGTATTTT
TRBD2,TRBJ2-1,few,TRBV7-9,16,CASSLRGIAGPDEQFF,TGTGCCAGCAGCTTACGGGGGATAGCGGGTCCCGATGAGCAGTTCTTC
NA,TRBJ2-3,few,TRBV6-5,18,CASSYSRGLQRSTDTQYF,TGTGCCAGCAGTTACTCGAGGGGACTTCAACGTAGCACAGATACGCAGTATTTT
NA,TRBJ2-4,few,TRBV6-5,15,CASSSTVLAKNIQYF,TGTGCCAGCAGTTCGACAGTCTTAGCCAAAAACATTCAGTACTTC
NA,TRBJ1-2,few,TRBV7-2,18,CASSGYRDTTFFPWSYTF,TGTGCCAGCAGCGGATACCGGGACACCACTTTCTTTCCGTGGAGCTACACCTTC
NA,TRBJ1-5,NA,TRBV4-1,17,CASSQDGGGGSNQPQHF,TGCGCCAGCAGCCAAGATGGCGGGGGGGGTAGCAATCAGCCCCAGCATTTT
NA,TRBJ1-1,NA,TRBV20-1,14,CSARDATVNTEAFF,TGCAGTGCTAGGGACGCGACGGTGAACACTGAAGCTTTCTTT
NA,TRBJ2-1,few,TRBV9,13,CASSGDPVGGPFF,TGTGCCAGCAGCGGAGACCCGGTGGGGGGACCGTTCTTC
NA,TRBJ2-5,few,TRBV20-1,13,CSAVGAGAETQYF,TGCAGTGCGGTGGGAGCGGGTGCCGAGACCCAGTACTTC
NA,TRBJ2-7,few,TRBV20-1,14,CSAGDAGPSYEQYF,TGCAGTGCTGGTGATGCGGGTCCCTCCTACGAGCAGTACTTC
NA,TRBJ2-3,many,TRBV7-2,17,CASSPTRGRLSTDTQYF,TGTGCCAGCAGCCCGACGAGGGGTAGGCTGAGCACAGATACGCAGTATTTT
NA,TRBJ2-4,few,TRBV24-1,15,CATSAYSSGQNIQYF,TGTGCCACCAGTGCTTACTCAAGCGGCCAAAACATTCAGTACTTC
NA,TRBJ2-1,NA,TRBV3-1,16,CASSQVSGVTYNEQFF,TGTGCCAGCAGCCAAGTCTCGGGGGTTACCTACAATGAGCAGTTCTTC
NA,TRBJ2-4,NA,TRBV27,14,CASSLRPDDIIQYF,TGTGCCAGCAGTCTTCGGCCCGACGATATCATTCAGTACTTC
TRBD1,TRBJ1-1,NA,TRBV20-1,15,CSARPPRGRNTEAFF,TGCAGTGCTAGACCCCCCAGGGGGAGAAACACTGAAGCTTTCTTT
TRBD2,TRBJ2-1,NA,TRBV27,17,CASSSLAGFRSYNEQFF,TGTGCCAGCAGTTCCCTAGCGGGGTTTCGCTCCTACAATGAGCAGTTCTTC
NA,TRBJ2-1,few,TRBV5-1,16,CASSLVGQPGFDEQFF,TGCGCCAGCAGCTTGGTAGGCCAGCCTGGCTTCGATGAGCAGTTCTTC
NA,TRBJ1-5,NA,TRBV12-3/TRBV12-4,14,CASSRGLANQPQHF,TGTGCCAGCAGCCGAGGGTTGGCCAATCAGCCCCAGCATTTT
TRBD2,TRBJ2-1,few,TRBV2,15,CASRGLGGAYNEQFF,TGTGCCAGTAGGGGTCTGGGGGGGGCCTACAATGAGCAGTTCTTC
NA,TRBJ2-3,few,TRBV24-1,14,CATSPGTSTDTQYF,TGTGCCACCAGTCCAGGGACGAGCACAGATACGCAGTATTTT
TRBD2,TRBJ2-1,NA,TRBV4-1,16,CASSNRLASSYNEQFF,TGCGCCAGCAGCAATCGACTAGCCAGCTCCTACAATGAGCAGTTCTTC
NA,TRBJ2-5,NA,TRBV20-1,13,CSASWAGQETQYF,TGCAGTGCTAGTTGGGCAGGGCAAGAGACCCAGTACTTC
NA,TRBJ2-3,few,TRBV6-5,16,CASSYVGPQGTDTQYF,TGTGCCAGCAGTTACGTAGGGCCACAAGGGACAGATACGCAGTATTTT
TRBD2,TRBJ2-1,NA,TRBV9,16,CASSGWRGLAGNEQFF,TGTGCCAGCAGCGGATGGAGGGGGCTAGCGGGAAATGAGCAGTTCTTC
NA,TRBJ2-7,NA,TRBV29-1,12,CSASAPSYEQYF,TGCAGCGCTAGCGCCCCCTCCTACGAGCAGTACTTC
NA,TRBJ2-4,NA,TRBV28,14,CASTRDLAKNIQYF,TGTGCCAGCACGAGGGATTTAGCCAAAAACATTCAGTACTTC
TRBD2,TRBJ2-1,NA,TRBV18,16,CASSPLRGGAGDEQFF,TGTGCCAGCTCACCACTCCGCGGGGGGGCAGGCGATGAGCAGTTCTTC
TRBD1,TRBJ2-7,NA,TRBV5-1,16,CASSLGDGTGSYEQYF,TGCGCCAGCAGCTTGGGGGACGGGACAGGATCCTACGAGCAGTACTTC
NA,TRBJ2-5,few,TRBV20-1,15,CSARDGSRGEETQYF,TGCAGTGCTAGAGATGGCTCTAGGGGGGAAGAGACCCAGTACTTC
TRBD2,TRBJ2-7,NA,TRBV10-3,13,CAVSGRDYYEQYF,TGTGCCGTTAGCGGGAGGGACTACTACGAGCAGTACTTC
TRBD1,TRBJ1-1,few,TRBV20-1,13,CSAPGQGDTEAFF,TGCAGTGCCCCGGGACAGGGAGATACTGAAGCTTTCTTT
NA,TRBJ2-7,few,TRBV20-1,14,CSAYREPVSGEQYF,TGCAGTGCTTACCGGGAGCCCGTATCTGGTGAGCAGTACTTC
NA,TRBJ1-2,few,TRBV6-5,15,CASVGYRDGGLGYTF,TGTGCCAGCGTTGGGTACCGAGACGGCGGCCTTGGCTACACCTTC
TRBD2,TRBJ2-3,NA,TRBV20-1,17,CSASWAGAQRGTDTQYF,TGCAGTGCTAGCTGGGCGGGAGCGCAACGGGGTACAGATACGCAGTATTTT
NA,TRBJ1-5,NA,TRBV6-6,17,CASSYSVGRAGSQPQHF,TGTGCCAGCAGTTACTCGGTCGGCAGGGCAGGGAGTCAGCCCCAGCATTTT
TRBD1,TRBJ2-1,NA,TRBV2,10,CASGQGRQFF,TGTGCCAGCGGACAGGGTAGGCAGTTCTTC